The text below deals with one T cell receptor beta chain. Its antigen is as yet unknown. Individuals who donated were healthy Caucasians from Russia aged roughly 6 to 90. Per-sample PBMC isolation yielded at least 7 million cells. This CDR3 region has 13 residues. The germline V gene encodes CDR1 SNHLY and CDR2 FYNNEI. This entry comes from a study of blood T cells in healthy people across ages. Study results and caveats: Older age went with lower TCR beta diversity per million T cells, in a roughly linear way. Comparison with aged donors showed that long-lived donors had more naive CD4+ cells and higher diversity.

For the second PCR, which ran for 7 to 11 cycles, a sample-barcoded 5' primer and a J-beta primer mix were used. Each CDR3 protein is one row after TCRdb ran MiXCR on the 5' RACE reads. The table includes about 1.7 million distinct CDR3 sequences, 28% detected once. Sequencing was carried out using blood. The chain carries TRBV2 and TRBJ2-4; D may correspond to TRBD1 or TRBD2 (5 bases each). The last part of the DNA fits TRBJ2-5 better; the J call may be wrong. The TCR comes from a woman between 25 and 40 years old in good health. The CDR3 coding sequence is TGTGCCAGCAACCCGAATCAGGGAGCGACCCAGTACTTC. Encoded protein: CASNPNQGATQYF.